This record concerns one TCR beta chain sequence. The antigen this receptor binds is unknown. Nothing much larger sits one base from this clone, and base qualities are not available. The identical CDR3 is also encoded by other nucleotide sequences in the sample. These data come from a study of blood T cell repertoires in COVID-19 (dated by TCRdb to the early 2020s). General notes on the study: Samples covering the acute and convalescent phases of COVID-19 were provided by collaborators in the United States, Italy and Spain. The prospective study material was composed of cDNA or gDNA derived from T cells, B-cell-depleted T cells, or PBMCs. Deeply sampled blood TCRbeta repertoires from subjects exposed to, actively infected with, or recovered from COVID-19 were included in the dataset. The repertoires were released in a freely available public database meant as a resource for research on the immune response to SARS-CoV-2. The samples were drawn from two sources: the first 160 participants of the ongoing ImmuneRACE study, and 1,254 subjects contributed by 6 global collaborators. Nearly every sample came with metadata listing a de-identified subject ID, COVID-19 status, age in years and sex. Where HLA class I and class II types were available, the types were taken from metadata supplied by the sample provider, not from assay-based typing.

Collaborating institutions collected whole blood in K2EDTA tubes following their own protocols. For TCRbeta analysis, collaborator samples were shipped as frozen whole blood, as isolated PBMCs, or as DNA extracted from either sample type. Summary of the overall study and its limitations: How much clinical and demographic metadata was included differed by source and by participant, and the metadata was provided uncurated.

TCRbeta CDR3 regions were amplified from genomic DNA by means of the immunoSEQ Assay, a bias-controlled multiplex PCR. In the original analysis: Within the assay, amplification of reference gene primers was used to estimate how many nucleated cells each sample contained. Sequence reads were collapsed and filtered to measure the absolute abundance of every unique TCRbeta CDR3 rearrangement. For each sample, productive Simpson clonality was calculated as the square root of Simpson's diversity index over productive rearrangements. Not all clones reach the TCRdb copy of this immuneACCESS table, which keeps in-frame sequences only. Checked studies attribute under half of the gap to unresolved V genes and leave the rest unexplained. The DNA gave D and trimming, while V, J and clone size come from that table. Here the sample has more than 250,000 clones; around 87% occur a single time. Jointly, the top ten make up 1% of the sample.

Sequencing was done on a sample of peripheral blood. This clonotype originated in a man in his forties or fifties with active or convalescent COVID-19.

The CDR3 corresponds to CASSSPGQGLGQPQHF. In nucleotide form, the sequence is TGTGCCAGCAGTTCTCCGGGACAGGGCCTCGGCCAGCCCCAGCATTTT. This receptor chain uses TRBV28 and TRBJ1-5; 9 central nucleotides agree with TRBD1. CDR1 MDHEN and CDR2 SYDVKM were looked up in the germline V gene. From V the trimming removes 4 bases and from J it removes 7 bases, while the gene matches leave 11 bases of the junction unaccounted for. Including the terminal cysteine and phenylalanine, the CDR3 comprises 16 residues. Only CDR3 DNA remains: 48 bases, in frame from the first base.